These 28 T cell receptor beta chains were all obtained from the same sample, sequenced in a study of OX40 agonist ivuxolimab in advanced cancers. Produced via immunoSEQ multiplex PCR; TCRdb's table is partial and in-frame only. The table includes approximately 70,000 clones, just over 90% detected once. Specimen: CD4+ or CD8+ T cells sorted from blood, collected in a trial of the OX40 agonist ivuxolimab. The receptors come from an adult with an advanced solid tumor such as melanoma, head and neck, liver or kidney cancer.

The chain is built from TRBV7-8 and TRBJ2-1, with 11 bases identical to TRBD2. The CDR3 length is 17 residues. V gave up 3 bases and J gave up 6 bases; unmatched junction bases: 10. Germline assignment: CDR1 SGHVS and CDR2 FQNEAQ. This CDR3 reads CASSFLTSGNLGNEQFF. DNA of the CDR3: TGTGCCAGCAGCTTTCTGACTAGCGGGAATTTGGGCAATGAGCAGTTCTTC.

This CDR3 reads CASSVRNYGYTF. CDR3 bases: TGTGCCAGCAGTGTACGTAACTATGGCTACACCTTC. The V gene is TRBV2, the J gene TRBJ1-2; D is undetermined. V lost 4 bases and J 1 base, leaving 4 bases between the germline ends. From germline, CDR1 is SNHLY and CDR2 FYNNEI. The CDR3 spans 12 residues.

V usage is TRBV5-6 and J usage is TRBJ2-1, with no clear D. Per the germline V gene, CDR1 is SGHDT and CDR2 is YYEEEE. V was pared by 2 bases and J by 5 bases, with 8 bases between. CDR3 length equals 13 residues. The DNA for the CDR3 is TGTGCCAGCAGCTTCGGACGAGACAATGAGCAGTTCTTC. Translating it yields CASSFGRDNEQFF.

V and J are TRBV27 and TRBJ1-4; no clear D. V lost 3 bases to trimming and J lost 0 bases, with 17 bases between them. This CDR3 comprises 18 residues. CDR1 is MNHEY and CDR2 is SMNVEV in the germline V gene (reference sequence). The CDR3: CASSFRAVPGATNEKLFF. The CDR3 DNA sequence: TGTGCCAGCAGTTTTCGGGCGGTCCCCGGGGCAACTAATGAAAAACTGTTTTTT.

This chain connects TRBV28 to TRBJ2-2, with D possibly being TRBD2 (6 bases). CDR1 is MDHEN, CDR2 SYDVKM, per germline. The CDR3 has 16 amino acids. The V gene lost 5 bases and the J gene lost 1 base, with 14 bases spanning the gap. The CDR3 bases are TGTGCCAGCAGTCCCCCGGGACTGGGGAACACCGGGGAGCTGTTTTTT. This translates into CASSPPGLGNTGELFF.

This chain joins TRBV28 and TRBJ1-3, with D possibly matching TRBD1 (6 bases). Trimming cost V 8 bases and J 4 bases, with 15 bases left between them. CDR1 is MDHEN and CDR2 is SYDVKM in the germline V gene. The CDR3 extends over 14 amino acids. The CDR3 coding sequence is TGTGCCAGCCGGATGGGGGGGCAAGGAAACACCATATATTTT. Protein sequence: CASRMGGQGNTIYF.

The table lists this clone with a few counts. The chain joins TRBV6-5 to TRBJ2-7, with 14 positions matching TRBD2. V shed 5 bases, J shed 6 bases, and the junction held 3 bases outside the gene matches. CDR1 and CDR2 (germline): MNHEY, SVGAGI. The CDR3 contains 14 residues. CDR3 loop: CASSNGLAGGEQYF. Here the CDR3 DNA reads TGTGCCAGCAGTAACGGACTAGCGGGAGGCGAGCAGTACTTC.

The chain employs TRBV9 and TRBJ2-5; D remains unclear. The CDR3 consists of 14 residues. V dropped 4 bases and J dropped 2 bases, with 12 bases sitting between them. Per germline, CDR1 SGDLS and CDR2 YYNGEE. Here the CDR3 DNA reads TGTGCCAGCAGCCCCCGCGGAGATCAAGAGACCCAGTACTTC. Its translation is CASSPRGDQETQYF.

The rearrangement uses TRBV9 and TRBJ2-1; 9 nucleotides line up with TRBD2. Germline V lookup: CDR1 SGDLS, CDR2 YYNGEE. CDR3 size: 17 residues. Unmatched junction bases numbered 10, after V lost 0 bases and J lost 6 bases. CDR3 amino acids: CASSVVLAGGLPNEQFF. The CDR3, as DNA: TGTGCCAGCAGCGTAGTACTCGCGGGAGGGCTCCCCAATGAGCAGTTCTTC.

The chain joins TRBV6-6 to TRBJ1-2; D remains ambiguous. The CDR3 covers 13 residues. The V gene lost 0 bases and the J gene lost 8 bases, with 10 bases spanning the gap. Germline V lookup: CDR1 MNHNY, CDR2 SVGAGI (reference sequence). CDR3 sequence: CASSYSNFEGYTF. The CDR3 nucleotides are TGTGCCAGCAGTTACTCGAACTTTGAGGGCTACACCTTC.

The chain joins TRBV28 to TRBJ2-1; TRBD1 agrees at 7 bases. V shed 7 bases, J shed 5 bases, and the junction held 17 bases outside the gene matches. Germline CDR1 reads MDHEN; CDR2 reads SYDVKM. The CDR3 runs to 17 residues. The CDR3 is CASTLPIRDREDNEQFF. The CDR3 nucleotides read TGTGCCAGCACTCTTCCCATCCGAGACAGGGAAGACAATGAGCAGTTCTTC.

The rearrangement joins TRBV7-2 to TRBJ2-4, with 9 bases fitting TRBD2. Germline V gene sequence: CDR1 SGHTA, CDR2 FQGNSA. V trimming: 3 bases; J trimming: 8 bases; junction bases outside the gene matches: 5. The CDR3 spans 14 residues. CDR3 coding DNA: TGTGCCAGCAGCTTTAGCGGGAGTGGGGACATTCAGTACTTC. Its translation: CASSFSGSGDIQYF.

This rearrangement joins TRBV6-1 to TRBJ2-6; D not certain. Germline CDR1 is MNHNS and CDR2 is SASEGT. V lost 1 base and J 2 bases, leaving 6 bases between the germline ends. The CDR3 has 15 residues. The CDR3 sequence: CASSEVSAGANVLTF. Here the CDR3 DNA reads TGTGCCAGCAGTGAAGTGTCGGCTGGGGCCAACGTCCTGACTTTC.

The chain links TRBV5-6 to TRBJ1-1; a weak D match, TRBD1 (6 bases). CDR1 is SGHDT, CDR2 YYEEEE, per germline. V lost 4 bases and J 8 bases, leaving 9 bases between the germline ends. CDR3 size: 11 residues. The CDR3 DNA is TGTGCCAGCAGCCACAGGGCAGAAGCTTTCTTT. Translation: CASSHRAEAFF.

This clone was recorded once. V gene TRBV7-9 combines with J gene TRBJ2-1, with D possibly called TRBD1 or TRBD2 (5 bases each). V shed 3 bases and J shed 5 bases, with 11 bases lying between them. Germline V gene sequence: CDR1 SEHNR, CDR2 FQNEAQ (reference sequence). The CDR3 has 14 residues. Here the CDR3 reads CASSFTGTNNEQFF. The CDR3, as DNA: TGTGCCAGCAGCTTTACCGGGACCAACAATGAGCAGTTCTTC.

This clone was detected only once. V is TRBV6-6 and J is TRBJ1-5; D gene ambiguous. The CDR3 runs 13 residues. The V gene's germline CDR1 is MNHNY and CDR2 SVGAGI (reference sequence). Trimming pared 7 bases from V and 3 bases from J, leaving 10 bases between. CDR3 coding DNA: TGTGCCAGCATTCCCCGCGTCAATCAGCCCCAGCATTTT. It codes for CASIPRVNQPQHF.

This clone was detected only a few times. The V call is TRBV27, the J call TRBJ1-2; 11 bases line up with TRBD1. This CDR3 contains 14 residues. V lost 6 bases and J lost 6; bases outside the gene matches: 6. Germline loops: CDR1 MNHEY, CDR2 SMNVEV (reference sequence). In nucleotides, the CDR3 is TGTGCCAGCAGCCGGACAGGGGGCAGCGATGGCTACACCTTC. This codes for CASSRTGGSDGYTF.

The rearrangement joins TRBV18 to TRBJ2-5; TRBD1 matches at 7 bases. The CDR3 is made up of 15 amino acids. Germline CDR1 KGHSH, CDR2 LQKENI. V lost 1 base, J lost 1 base, and 3 bases stayed unmatched. The DNA of the CDR3 is TGTGCCAGCTCACCACTCGGACAGGCCCAAGAGACCCAGTACTTC. Protein sequence: CASSPLGQAQETQYF.

The chain links TRBV30 to TRBJ2-1; 7 positions match TRBD1. CDR1 is GTSNPN and CDR2 is SVGIG in the germline V gene (reference sequence). This CDR3 is 14 amino acids long. V was pared by 2 bases and J by 7 bases, with 8 bases of the junction left unmatched. The CDR3 bases are TGTGCCTGGAGTACACGGACAGGTGGTAATGAGCAGTTCTTC. Its protein product is CAWSTRTGGNEQFF.

The chain is built from TRBV20-1 and TRBJ2-1, with D hard to call. The V gene lost 3 bases and the J gene lost 7 bases, with 7 bases spanning the gap. In germline, CDR1 is DFQATT, CDR2 SNEGSKA (reference sequence). The CDR3 runs to 11 residues. CDR3 loop: CSASSQNEQFF. CDR3 nucleotides: TGCAGTGCTAGTTCTCAAAATGAGCAGTTCTTC.

This sequence joins TRBV4-2 and TRBJ1-5; D uncertain. Germline lookup yields CDR1 LGHNA and CDR2 YNFKEQ. Trimming shortened V by 0 bases and J by 7 bases, and 7 bases separated the two germline ends. The CDR3 has 13 amino acids. The CDR3 protein is CASSQEHGQPQHF. In nucleotides, the CDR3 is TGTGCCAGCAGCCAAGAACATGGCCAGCCCCAGCATTTT.

The rearrangement uses TRBV29-1 and TRBJ2-7, with TRBD2 matching over 9 bases. This CDR3 comprises 14 residues. Germline assignment: CDR1 SQVTM and CDR2 ANQGSEA. V shed 6 bases, J shed 2 bases, and the junction held 8 bases outside the gene matches. In DNA form, the CDR3 reads TGCAGCGTCAGCGGGACTAGCACAACCTACGAGCAGTACTTC. Protein product: CSVSGTSTTYEQYF.

This chain joins TRBV5-1 and TRBJ1-5, with D possibly TRBD1 on 5 matching bases. V was pared by 0 bases and J by 4 bases, with 5 bases between. The CDR3 runs to 13 residues. The germline V gene encodes CDR1 SGHRS and CDR2 YFSETQ. The CDR3: CASSLDRNQPQHF. The CDR3, as DNA: TGCGCCAGCAGCTTGGACAGGAATCAGCCCCAGCATTTT. Full variable domain (missing parts from reference TRBV5-1 and TRBJ1-5): KAGVTQTPRYLIKTRGQQVTLSCSPISGHRSVSWYQQTPGQGLQFLFEYFSETQRNKGNFPGRFSGRQFSNSRSEMNVSTLELGDSALYLCASSLDRNQPQHFGDGTRLSIL.

The genes are TRBV7-2 and TRBJ2-5; D not resolved. This CDR3 spans 14 amino acids. Germline lookup yields CDR1 SGHTA and CDR2 FQGNSA. Trimming pared 6 bases from V and 1 base from J, leaving 12 bases between. The CDR3 spells CASRVSRFQETQYF. The DNA of the CDR3 is TGTGCCAGCAGGGTGAGCCGCTTCCAAGAGACCCAGTACTTC.

This clone was found once. This rearrangement joins TRBV28 to TRBJ2-2; 7 nucleotides align to TRBD2. Losses at the gene ends were 7 bases for V and 1 base for J; bases not matched to a gene: 3. The CDR3 extends over 14 amino acids. Germline CDR1 is MDHEN and CDR2 is SYDVKM. The CDR3 sequence is CASTIAGNTGELFF. In DNA form, the CDR3 reads TGTGCCAGCACCATAGCGGGGAACACCGGGGAGCTGTTTTTT.

This chain joins TRBV28 and TRBJ2-7; no clear D. CDR1 and CDR2 from the germline V gene are MDHEN and SYDVKM. Trimming took 5 bases from V and 2 from J, leaving 7 bases between them. This CDR3 is built from 12 residues. The CDR3: CASSTSPYEQYF. The CDR3 coding sequence is TGTGCCAGCAGTACCTCTCCCTACGAGCAGTACTTC. The full variable domain, in which reference TRBV28 and TRBJ2-7 provide the parts outside the CDR3, is DVKVTQSSRYLVKRTGEKVFLECVQDMDHENMFWYRQDPGLGLRLIYFSYDVKMKEKGDIPEGYSVSREKKERFSLILESASTNQTSMYLCASSTSPYEQYFGPGTRLTVT.

The gene calls are TRBV5-1 and TRBJ1-3; possible D gene TRBD1, 5 bases. The CDR3 is made up of 16 amino acids. V was clipped by 5 bases and J by 2 bases, with 17 bases between them. Germline values: CDR1 SGHRS, CDR2 YFSETQ. The CDR3 DNA follows: TGCGCCAGCAGTATGAGAATGGGGACGGCTGGAAACACCATATATTTT. It codes for CASSMRMGTAGNTIYF.

This clone has only one observation. The J gene is TRBJ1-4, the V gene TRBV15; unclear D gene. The V and J ends lost 1 base and 5 bases respectively, with 5 bases between them. Germline CDR1 and CDR2: LNHNV and YYDKDF (reference sequence). The CDR3 runs 13 residues. The CDR3 region has the DNA TGTGCCACCAGCAGAGGTACGAATGAAAAACTGTTTTTT. Translated: CATSRGTNEKLFF.